The T cell receptor (beta chain) under discussion was sequenced for a study of T cells in Graves' hyperthyroidism and ophthalmopathy (dated by TCRdb to the late 2010s). About the investigation overall: Peripheral blood samples were taken at initial diagnosis, before any treatment was given. The study also compared thyroid tissue and blood T-cell repertoires from a handful of Graves' hyperthyroidism patients. According to the paper, TCR Vbeta CDR3 sequencing was carried out on approximately 140 peripheral blood samples, which came from under 50 ophthalmopathy, some 73 hyperthyroidism and roughly 17 progressor patients. To identify distinguishing TCR V-J signatures, a discovery cohort of 100 or so patients was used, comprising 43 with Graves' ophthalmopathy and approximately 57 with stable Graves' hyperthyroidism. For training and testing, the 100 or so patients in the discovery cohort were randomly divided in a 7:3 ratio. Prospective prediction of ophthalmopathy was tested in an independent validation cohort consisting of 18 to 20 hyperthyroidism patients and 15 to 17 patients who later progressed to ophthalmopathy. After blood sampling, hyperthyroidism patients were treated with methimazole at a starting dose of 30 mg daily, and ophthalmopathy patients were treated with high-dose intravenous methylprednisolone. The investigation overall reported the following: In cross-validation, a model built on a 13 V-J signature told ophthalmopathy apart from stable hyperthyroidism with under 90% sensitivity and roughly 81% specificity, and in testing the same model reached 80%/75%. Blood samples also contained most of the expanded thyroid clonotypes (frequency above 0.001), which suggests that blood repertoires may reflect thyroid immune responses. Sample size was not statistically predetermined, and investigators were not blinded to group allocation. During validation, the model predicted progression to ophthalmopathy a median of approximately six months ahead of onset, with around 70% sensitivity and roughly 72% specificity.

Regarding this clonotype: The antigen this receptor binds is unknown. One end of the junction does not line up with germline, which may come from a read error.

Amplification of TCR beta CDR3 regions was carried out from RNA transcripts. The first round of RT-PCR for the TCR CDR3 was performed with the HTBI primer set and the Qiagen OneStep RT-PCR kit. The libraries were constructed in a second round of multiplex PCR and then size-selected and purified. Libraries were sequenced paired-end with 100 bp reads on an Illumina HiSeq2000. Turning to the authors' computational methods: SOAPnuke was used to process the raw data, with reads discarded if the reads contained adapters or uncalled bases, had a mean Phred below 15, or lacked an exact constant-primer or identifier match. COPE v1.2.5 was used to merge the high-quality paired reads, and each unique nucleotide sequence was defined as a clonotype. MiTCR v1.1 was used to align the clonotypes against IMGT TRBV, TRBD and TRBJ reference segments. The analysis included only V-J combinations with a frequency above 0.0001, which together covered about 99% of the repertoires. The TCS score was defined as F50 (clonal expansion) divided by E x V (chaos), with BLOSUM62-based TCRdist calculated between CDR3 peptides within each V-J. Welch's t-statistics and random forest reduced fewer than 550 V-J features to 10 to 15, which were used in a naive Bayes classifier (R e1071). The public reads were run again by TCRdb, first through fastp at Q25 and then through MiXCR, and only productive beta chains were kept. Rows matching on CDR3 protein sequence are summarized as one entry with the most common DNA and genes. In this record, the V and J calls reflect TCRdb's handling and not the investigators' own analysis. The sample includes around 270,000 distinct CDR3 sequences, with 15% to 20% observed a single time. Less than 40% of the sample goes to the ten largest clones.

Moderately to severely active disease, a Clinical Activity Score of at least 3, a NOSPECS grade of at least 4, and a duration under 3 months were present in ophthalmopathy patients. Exclusion was applied to patients with uncontrolled infections, other autoimmune diseases, pregnancy or lactation. Diagnoses relied on clinical symptoms, serum thyroxine and TRAb, thyroid ultrasound and orbital computed tomography. PBMCs were separated from about 10 ml of fresh peripheral blood using Ficoll-Paque density gradient centrifugation. Trizol reagent was used to extract total RNA, and RNA quality was then checked on an Agilent 2100 Bioanalyzer. The CDR3 holds 13 amino acids from the cysteine to the phenylalanine. CDR3 DNA is the only sequence kept; it has 39 bases, read in frame from the first base. Per the germline V gene, SNHLY is the CDR1 and FYNNEI is the CDR2.

The receptor chain draws on TRBV2 and TRBJ1-1; no D segment can be confidently identified. This receptor was obtained from a man between 45 and 60 years old with Graves' ophthalmopathy. The sequenced sample consisted of blood. The DNA sequence is given as TGCGCCAGCACGTCGGATGCTAACACTGAAGCTTTCTTT. This translates into CASTSDANTEAFF.